Presented here are 27 T cell receptor beta chains from one specimen sequenced in a study of OX40 agonist ivuxolimab in advanced cancers. Measured with immunoSEQ multiplex PCR; TCRdb has only the in-frame clones, and not every one. The data contain 55,000 to 60,000 clones, roughly 93% of them singletons. The sample in question was CD4+ or CD8+ T cells sorted from blood, obtained in a trial of the OX40 agonist ivuxolimab. All receptors come from an adult with an advanced solid tumor such as melanoma, head and neck, liver or kidney cancer.

The CDR3 reads CASSYTSGAYEQYF. The DNA of the CDR3 is TGTGCCAGCAGTTACACTAGCGGGGCCTACGAGCAGTACTTC. This chain uses TRBV27 with TRBJ2-7, with 10 bases aligning to TRBD2. V dropped 4 bases and J dropped 2; count of bases not matched to a gene: 2. This CDR3 spans 14 amino acids. The germline V gene has CDR1 MNHEY and CDR2 SMNVEV (reference sequence).

This clone was recorded only once. The chain links TRBV7-2 to TRBJ2-5; tentatively, D is TRBD1 or TRBD2 (6 bases each). This CDR3 is 17 amino acids long. Germline V gives CDR1 SGHTA, CDR2 FQGNSA. V gave up 2 bases and J gave up 2 bases, with 18 bases separating them. DNA of the CDR3: TGTGCCAGCAGCTTAATTGTTCTGGCGGGACAACAAGAGACCCAGTACTTC. This encodes CASSLIVLAGQQETQYF. The full variable domain, with the rest looked up from reference TRBV7-2 and TRBJ2-5, is GAGVSQSPSNKVTEKGKDVELRCDPISGHTALYWYRQSLGQGLEFLIYFQGNSAPDKSGLPSDRFSAERTGGSVSTLTIQRTQQEDSAVYLCASSLIVLAGQQETQYFGPGTRLLVL.

This clone was detected only a few times. The genes are TRBV11-2 and TRBJ2-1; 9 bases are shared with TRBD1. The trim removed 0 bases at V and 10 bases at J, leaving 7 bases unmatched. CDR3 size: 15 residues. Germline CDR1 is SGHAT and CDR2 is FQNNGV. CDR3: CASSLEGQGSWEQFF. The CDR3 DNA reads as TGTGCCAGCAGCTTAGAGGGACAGGGATCCTGGGAGCAGTTCTTC.

V is TRBV19 and J is TRBJ1-1, with D possibly matching TRBD1 (5 bases). CDR3 size: 13 residues. V lost 7 bases and J 5 bases, leaving 14 bases between the germline ends. Looked up from germline, CDR1 is LNHDA and CDR2 is SQIVND (reference sequence). CDR3 amino acids: CASIPGGWTEAFF. The CDR3 DNA reads as TGTGCCAGTATCCCTGGGGGGTGGACTGAAGCTTTCTTT. Filled out from reference TRBV19 and TRBJ1-1, the complete variable domain reads DGGITQSPKYLFRKEGQNVTLSCEQNLNHDAMYWYRQDPGQGLRLIYYSQIVNDFQKGDIAEGYSVSREKKESFPLTVTSAQKNPTAFYLCASIPGGWTEAFFGQGTRLTVV.

The chain recombines TRBV19 with TRBJ2-7; D is possibly TRBD1 or TRBD2 (5 bases each). The V gene's germline CDR1 is LNHDA and CDR2 SQIVND (reference sequence). V shed 10 bases and J shed 5 bases, with 21 bases lying between them. This CDR3 region has 14 residues. CDR3 nucleotides: TGTGCCACAAACCGAGGGGCCGACTTAGACGAGCAGTACTTC. This sequence encodes CATNRGADLDEQYF.

V gene TRBV19 combines with J gene TRBJ2-1; D unresolved. With 1 base removed from V and 4 bases from J, the gap between germline ends came to 14 bases. This CDR3 is built from 16 residues. Germline lookup yields CDR1 LNHDA and CDR2 SQIVND (reference sequence). The CDR3 here is CASSIGAAQLYNEQFF. Written as DNA, the CDR3 is TGTGCCAGTAGTATAGGGGCAGCCCAATTATACAATGAGCAGTTCTTC.

This chain joins TRBV15 and TRBJ1-3; tentative D call: TRBD1 (6 bases). V was shortened by 5 bases and J by 2 bases, with 16 bases between the two germline ends. Germline-derived CDR1 and CDR2 are LNHNV and YYDKDF (reference sequence). The CDR3 consists of 16 residues. CDR3 sequence reads: CATSGFRDTPGNTIYF. Here the CDR3 DNA reads TGTGCCACCAGCGGATTCCGGGACACACCTGGAAACACCATATATTTT.

For the CDR3, the DNA is TGTGCCAGCACCCCTCTCCCGGGCAATCAGCCCCAGCATTTT. It translates to CASTPLPGNQPQHF. V usage is TRBV2 and J usage is TRBJ1-5; D unclear. The germline V gene has CDR1 SNHLY and CDR2 FYNNEI. CDR3 length: 14 residues. Trimming took off 7 bases at V and 2 bases at J, with 12 bases between the two ends. Combining the CDR3 with reference TRBV2 and TRBJ1-5 gives the whole variable domain EPEVTQTPSHQVTQMGQEVILRCVPISNHLYFYWYRQILGQKVEFLVSFYNNEISEKSEIFDDQFSVERPDGSNFTLKIRSTKLEDSAMYFCASTPLPGNQPQHFGDGTRLSIL.

The chain couples TRBV28 to TRBJ2-7; D gene ambiguous. The CDR3 covers 14 residues. V gave up 5 bases and J gave up 6 bases, with 17 bases separating them. The germline V gene has CDR1 MDHEN and CDR2 SYDVKM. The CDR3 DNA sequence: TGTGCCAGCAGTATCCCACACGGAACGTCCGAGCAGTACTTC. This codes for CASSIPHGTSEQYF.

The genes are TRBV19 and TRBJ2-7; D uncertain. Germline CDR1 LNHDA, CDR2 SQIVND (reference sequence). The CDR3 contains 13 residues. V was trimmed by 3 bases and J by 2 bases, leaving 8 bases between them. The CDR3, as DNA: TGTGCCAGTAGTATTAACAGAGCCTACGAGCAGTACTTC. Its translation: CASSINRAYEQYF.

This clone has just a few counts. The chain links TRBV11-2 to TRBJ2-1; 8 nucleotides match TRBD1. V dropped 5 bases and J dropped 5; count of bases not matched to a gene: 8. CDR1 is SGHAT and CDR2 is FQNNGV in the germline V gene. This CDR3 is 15 amino acids long. In nucleotides, the CDR3 is TGTGCCAGCAGCCCAGGACAGGGAGGCCACAATGAGCAGTTCTTC. This translates into CASSPGQGGHNEQFF.

V gene TRBV9 combines with J gene TRBJ2-1, with unresolved D. Germline CDR1 is SGDLS and CDR2 is YYNGEE. CDR3 length: 15 residues. V lost 1 base, J lost 8 bases, and 16 bases lay in between. The chain's CDR3 is CASSVSRTPGYEQFF. CDR3 coding DNA: TGTGCCAGCAGCGTATCCAGGACCCCTGGGTATGAGCAGTTCTTC.

The V gene is TRBV28, the J gene TRBJ2-7; 8 positions match TRBD1. The V gene end was trimmed by 2 bases and the J gene end by 2 bases; junction bases not matched to a gene: 2. CDR1 and CDR2 from the germline V gene are MDHEN and SYDVKM. This CDR3 has 14 amino acids. The CDR3 region is CASSLGTGPYEQYF. The CDR3 nucleotides read TGTGCCAGCAGTTTAGGGACAGGACCCTACGAGCAGTACTTC.

The J gene is TRBJ2-7, the V gene TRBV9; weak D call: TRBD1 (6 bases). CDR1 and CDR2 (germline): SGDLS, YYNGEE. The CDR3 contains 12 residues. Trimming removed 3 bases at V and 4 bases at J, with 8 bases between. The CDR3 sequence: CASSARGYEQYF. The CDR3 bases are TGTGCCAGCAGCGCCAGGGGATACGAGCAGTACTTC.

The J gene is TRBJ2-1, the V gene TRBV7-9; D remains unclear. The germline gives CDR1 SEHNR, CDR2 FQNEAQ (reference sequence). The CDR3 has 16 amino acids. V shed 3 bases and J shed 0 bases, with 12 bases lying between them. CDR3 bases: TGTGCCAGCAGCTTCGAAGTAGGAGACTCCTACAATGAGCAGTTCTTC. Its translation: CASSFEVGDSYNEQFF.

Here the CDR3 reads CASSTPGTASHGYTF. CDR3 coding DNA: TGTGCCAGCAGCACCCCCGGGACAGCTTCTCATGGCTACACCTTC. V usage is TRBV11-3 and J usage is TRBJ1-2; 7 bases are shared with TRBD1. CDR3 length equals 15 residues. The junction had 12 bases not matched to a gene; V was cut back by 5 bases and J by 6 bases. Germline V gene data show CDR1 as SGHNT and CDR2 as YENEEA.

The rearrangement uses TRBV5-4 and TRBJ1-1; D gene unclear. The CDR3 is made up of 14 amino acids. V lost 2 bases and J 0 bases, leaving 8 bases between the germline ends. Germline V gives CDR1 SGHNT, CDR2 YYREEE (reference sequence). CDR3 amino acids: CASSFGQLNTEAFF. The CDR3 bases are TGTGCCAGCAGCTTCGGTCAATTGAACACTGAAGCTTTCTTT. The whole variable domain, remainder taken from reference TRBV5-4 and TRBJ1-1, is ETGVTQSPTHLIKTRGQQVTLRCSSQSGHNTVSWYQQALGQGPQFIFQYYREEENGRGNFPPRFSGLQFPNYSSELNVNALELDDSALYLCASSFGQLNTEAFFGQGTRLTVV.

The chain recombines TRBV9 with TRBJ2-7; 10 bases agree with TRBD1. This CDR3 comprises 15 residues. Trimming cost V 0 bases and J 5 bases; bases outside gene matches: 5. Germline assignment: CDR1 SGDLS and CDR2 YYNGEE. DNA for the CDR3: TGTGCCAGCAGCGTAGGGGGACAGGGGATCGACGAGCAGTACTTC. Translated, it gives CASSVGGQGIDEQYF.

This chain links TRBV13 with TRBJ2-3, with TRBD2 matching 10 bases. CDR3 length: 15 amino acids. Trimming cost V 6 bases and J 1 base; bases outside gene matches: 4. Per germline, CDR1 PRHDT and CDR2 FYEKMQ (reference sequence). Here the CDR3 DNA reads TGTGCCAGCAGTCCAGGACTAGCGGGCACAGATACGCAGTATTTT. This encodes CASSPGLAGTDTQYF.

This chain joins TRBV9 and TRBJ2-7, with no clear D. The CDR3 length is 14 residues. The germline V and J ends were trimmed by 2 bases and 3 bases, with 12 bases remaining between them. Germline V lookup: CDR1 SGDLS, CDR2 YYNGEE. The CDR3 bases are TGTGCCAGCAGCGTTGGCAGCCACGGCTACGAGCAGTACTTC. Translated, it gives CASSVGSHGYEQYF.

This chain joins TRBV7-2 and TRBJ1-5, with TRBD1 as a possible D gene (5 bases). The CDR3 contains 15 residues. Trimming cost V 2 bases and J 2 bases, with 10 bases left between them. Germline CDR1 SGHTA, CDR2 FQGNSA. The chain's CDR3 is CASSLWQGGNQPQHF. The CDR3 DNA sequence: TGTGCCAGCAGCTTATGGCAGGGAGGCAATCAGCCCCAGCATTTT.

As regards this clone: Additional DNA sequences in this sample encode the identical CDR3. V and J are TRBV29-1 and TRBJ1-2; D ambiguous. The germline gives CDR1 SQVTM, CDR2 ANQGSEA. V was clipped by 2 bases and J by 0 bases, with 7 bases between them. This CDR3 spans 13 amino acids. The chain's CDR3 is CSVETRANYGYTF. Written as DNA, the CDR3 is TGCAGCGTTGAAACCAGAGCTAACTATGGCTACACCTTC.

The genes are TRBV7-8 and TRBJ2-7; no clear D gene. In germline, CDR1 is SGHVS, CDR2 FQNEAQ. This CDR3 is built from 13 residues. Trimming stripped 3 bases from V and 2 bases from J, with 8 bases between. The CDR3 region is CASSLVEAYEQYF. The CDR3, as DNA: TGTGCCAGCAGCTTGGTGGAAGCCTACGAGCAGTACTTC. Filled out from reference TRBV7-8 and TRBJ2-7, the complete variable domain reads GAGVSQSPRYKVAKRGQDVALRCDPISGHVSLFWYQQALGQGPEFLTYFQNEAQLDKSGLPSDRFFAERPEGSVSTLKIQRTQQEDSAVYLCASSLVEAYEQYFGPGTRLTVT.

This chain links TRBV7-8 with TRBJ2-1; TRBD2 aligns across 7 bases. The CDR3 length is 17 residues. With 1 base clipped from V and 0 bases from J, the junction kept 6 bases outside the gene matches. Looked up from germline, CDR1 is SGHVS and CDR2 is FQNEAQ. The CDR3 is CASSLGPAGSSYNEQFF. The DNA for the CDR3 is TGTGCCAGCAGCTTAGGTCCAGCGGGGAGCTCCTACAATGAGCAGTTCTTC.

This clone was picked up a small number of times. The chain recombines TRBV11-2 with TRBJ2-5; either TRBD1 or TRBD2 may fit D (5 bases each). The CDR3 is 12 residues long. Germline CDR1 reads SGHAT; CDR2 reads FQNNGV. V was trimmed by 8 bases and J by 3 bases, leaving 10 bases between them. Here the CDR3 reads CASGMGEETQYF. CDR3 in DNA: TGTGCCAGCGGGATGGGGGAAGAGACCCAGTACTTC.

V usage is TRBV5-1 and J usage is TRBJ2-7, with D unclear. The CDR3 sequence is 11 residues long. V shed 0 bases and J shed 6 bases, with 4 bases lying between them. Per the germline V gene, CDR1 is SGHRS and CDR2 is YFSETQ. For the CDR3, the DNA is TGCGCCAGCAGCTTGGGGGGCGAGCAGTACTTC. It is translated as CASSLGGEQYF.

The genes are TRBV7-8 and TRBJ2-7; possible D gene TRBD1, 6 bases. Germline V gene sequence: CDR1 SGHVS, CDR2 FQNEAQ. This CDR3 has 16 residues. V gave up 5 bases and J gave up 2 bases, with 19 bases separating them. This CDR3 reads CASSTYNRVSAYEQYF. DNA of the CDR3: TGTGCCAGCAGCACCTACAACAGGGTCTCTGCCTACGAGCAGTACTTC. The entire variable domain, with the rest obtained from reference TRBV7-8 and TRBJ2-7, is as follows: GAGVSQSPRYKVAKRGQDVALRCDPISGHVSLFWYQQALGQGPEFLTYFQNEAQLDKSGLPSDRFFAERPEGSVSTLKIQRTQQEDSAVYLCASSTYNRVSAYEQYFGPGTRLTVT.